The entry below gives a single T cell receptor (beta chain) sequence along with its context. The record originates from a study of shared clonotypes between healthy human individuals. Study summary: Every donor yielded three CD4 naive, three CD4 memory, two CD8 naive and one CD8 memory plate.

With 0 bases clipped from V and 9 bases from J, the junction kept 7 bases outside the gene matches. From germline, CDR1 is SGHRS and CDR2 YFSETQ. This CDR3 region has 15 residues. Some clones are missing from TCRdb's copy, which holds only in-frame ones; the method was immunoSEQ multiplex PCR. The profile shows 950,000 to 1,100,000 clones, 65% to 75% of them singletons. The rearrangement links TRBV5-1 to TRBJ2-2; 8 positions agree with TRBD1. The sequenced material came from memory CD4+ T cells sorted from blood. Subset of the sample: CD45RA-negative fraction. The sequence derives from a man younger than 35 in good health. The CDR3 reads CASSLGTGGNRELFF. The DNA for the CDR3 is TGCGCCAGCAGCTTGGGAACAGGGGGGAACCGGGAGCTGTTTTTT.